This T cell receptor (beta chain) was sequenced during a study of memory B cells and T cells in multiple sclerosis. TCRdb's copy holds only in-frame clones and misses some; the assay was immunoSEQ multiplex PCR. This repertoire shows 46,000 or so clones, about four fifths found once; its top ten account for about 1.1%. CFSE-dim autoproliferating and CFSE-high non-proliferating T cells from unstimulated culture were sequenced separately. Pooled replicate wells came from 50 million to 60 million CFSE-labeled PBMCs cultured approximately seven days without stimulus. The PBMCs received 0.45 to 0.6 uM CFSE and serum-free culture with no added stimuli. The CDR3 is made up of 14 amino acids. V was pared by 2 bases and J by 0 bases, with 5 bases between. Germline V gene sequence: CDR1 LNHDA, CDR2 SQIVND (reference sequence). This clone was counted between two and nine times. The antigen remains unidentified. Additional DNA sequences in this sample encode the identical CDR3.

This chain connects TRBV19 to TRBJ1-5; the D is unclear. The source is a human donor with multiple sclerosis. The sequenced material came from PBMCs from blood kept in culture. The CDR3 spells CASSIWDSNQPQHF. In DNA, the CDR3 is TGTGCCAGTAGTATATGGGATAGCAATCAGCCCCAGCATTTT.